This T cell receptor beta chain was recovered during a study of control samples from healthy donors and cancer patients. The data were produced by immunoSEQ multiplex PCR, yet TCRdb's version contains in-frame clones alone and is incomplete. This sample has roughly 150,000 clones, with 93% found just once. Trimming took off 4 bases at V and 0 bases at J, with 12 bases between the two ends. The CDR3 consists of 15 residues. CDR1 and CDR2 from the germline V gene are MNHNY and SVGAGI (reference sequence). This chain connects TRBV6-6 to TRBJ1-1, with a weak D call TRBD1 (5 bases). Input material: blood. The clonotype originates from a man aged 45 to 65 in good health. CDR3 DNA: TGTGCCAGCAGTTCTCAGGGCAGGGTGAACACTGAAGCTTTCTTT. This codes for CASSSQGRVNTEAFF.